The sequence of this T cell receptor beta chain was determined in a study of neurological immune-mediated disorders (dated by TCRdb to between 2017 and 2020). Regarding the complete study: Among the 34 multiple sclerosis patients, relapsing-remitting MS accounted for around 30 and secondary progressive MS accounted for 3. Alongside PBMC samples, the set of approximately 100 TCR-beta libraries contained longitudinal samples, technical triplicates, and paired CD4+ and CD8+ T-cell subsets that had been sorted. Each longitudinal HAM/TSP and healthy donor was sampled at 3 time-points spaced at about 3-45 month intervals. The cohort included some 66 subjects: some 14 with HAM/TSP, around 34 with multiple sclerosis, and some 20 healthy controls. Peripheral blood TCR-beta repertoires from patients with HTLV-I-associated myelopathy (HAM/TSP), patients with multiple sclerosis, and healthy controls were compared in the study using UMI-based sequencing.

Many counts were recorded for this clonotype. This clone's antigen is unknown. Nothing much larger sits one base from this clone, and base qualities are not available. CDR1 and CDR2 (SGDLS, YYNGEE) derive from the germline V gene. V has 4 bases trimmed and J has 1 base trimmed; junction bases matching no gene number 10. Including cysteine and phenylalanine, the CDR3 has 17 amino acids. Left in the record is the CDR3 DNA by itself, 51 bases read in frame from the first base. To synthesize cDNA, template-switch 5'RACE was performed with a primer carrying a 10-nucleotide random unique molecular identifier so that each TCR transcript was tagged. Over 180 million TCR-beta sequences, covering 15-18 subjects, were produced in each sequencing run. The RNeasy kit was used for extraction of total RNA. Using the KAPA Real-time Library Amplification kit, TCR-beta VDJ regions were amplified with primers for the TCR constant region and the 5'RACE anchor. Sample indexes and Illumina adaptors were added in a first PCR, and a second PCR then increased library yield. After Ampure bead purification, the roughly 650 bp TCR product was size-selected on a 2% E-gel SizeSelection system. Before pooling, library quality was assessed on a Bioanalyzer, concentration was determined with Qubit, and library quantification was performed with the Kapa Library Quantification kit. Libraries were sequenced paired-end 2 x 150 bp on an Illumina HiSeq 2500. To increase sequence diversity, about 23-30% phiX was spiked into each library pool. The original pipeline was this. The UMI-based MiGEC pipeline processed quality-filtered reads and removed over 80% of raw TCR sequences during error correction. IMGT germline references were used for alignment of VDJ genes, and clonotypes were defined by a unique CDR3 amino acid sequence together with V-J genes. VDJtools evaluated clonal expansion, Shannon diversity and CDR3 relatedness (CalcPairwiseDistances, ClusterSamples); CLCbio workbench built phylogenetic trees. A clone was classed as expanded if it had 8 or more unique UMIs, a cutoff based on coefficient-of-variation modelling across technical triplicates. TCRdb redid the processing of the public reads, applying fastp at Q25 and MiXCR, and retained in-frame beta chains. A single entry per CDR3 protein holds the most common genes and DNA from its merged rows. Here the V and J calls rest on TCRdb's processing, not on the authors' analysis. Counted in this sample were more than 75,000 distinct CDR3 sequences; approximately 4.6% of them appeared once. Together, the top ten hold 4.5% to 6% of the sample.

Broad study findings and their caveats: The MS cluster showed no association with clinical or MRI features, and the authors stated that larger cohorts are needed. TCR clonal expansion was highest in HAM/TSP patients and lowest in MS patients, with MS patients falling below even healthy controls. Across subjects, expanded clones never shared an identical CDR3 amino acid sequence, which suggests that the TCR-beta repertoires in every group were private. Phylogenetic analysis grouped repertoires from 18 of 34 MS patients into a cluster of related CDR3 sequences, suggesting a possible repertoire-level signature.

The time point label of this sample denotes: longitudinal time-point 3. Unsorted PBMC libraries were generated from 2 million PBMCs stored in RNAlater at -80 °C until RNA extraction. Multiple sclerosis patients were enrolled in a US clinical protocol evaluating disease progression by magnetic resonance imaging. Peripheral blood was subjected to Ficoll-Hypaque density gradient centrifugation to isolate PBMCs, which were then cryopreserved in liquid nitrogen. The V and J genes are TRBV9 and TRBJ2-2; TRBD1 agrees with 7 junctional bases. The origin of this receptor is a woman between 55 and 75 years old with multiple sclerosis. Sample: PBMCs. In nucleotides, the sequence is TGTGCCAGCAGCTCCCTCCTCGACAGGGAGAACACCGGGGAGCTGTTTTTT. Its product reads: CASSSLLDRENTGELFF.